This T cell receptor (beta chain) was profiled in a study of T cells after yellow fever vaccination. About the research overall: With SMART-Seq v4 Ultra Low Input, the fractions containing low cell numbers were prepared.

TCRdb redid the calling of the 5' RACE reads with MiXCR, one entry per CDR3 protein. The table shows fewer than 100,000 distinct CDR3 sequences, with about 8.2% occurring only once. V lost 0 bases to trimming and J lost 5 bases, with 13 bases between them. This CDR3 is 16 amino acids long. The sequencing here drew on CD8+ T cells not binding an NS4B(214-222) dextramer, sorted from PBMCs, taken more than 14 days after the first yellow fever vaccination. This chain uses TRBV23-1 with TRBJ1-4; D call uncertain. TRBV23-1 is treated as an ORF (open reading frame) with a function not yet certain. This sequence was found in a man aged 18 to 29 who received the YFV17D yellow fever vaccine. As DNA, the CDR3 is TGCGCCAGCAGTCAATCTGGTGAAACGGAAAATGAAAAACTGTTTTTT. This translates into CASSQSGETENEKLFF.